Following are 30 T cell receptor beta chains from one sample sequenced in a study of spatial heterogeneity in lung cancer. Time point indicated: sample taken at primary tumor resection. In each case, whole RNA from tumor, nontumor lung or frozen PBMC was sequenced unsorted. MiXCR was run by TCRdb on the 5' RACE reads, yielding one entry per CDR3 protein. Among tens of thousands of distinct CDR3 sequences listed, about a fifth were seen once. Sequenced here: PBMCs, sampled at surgery. The receptor set was obtained from a male donor with early-stage non-small cell lung cancer.

This clonotype was detected ten times or more. The rearrangement links TRBV7-9 to TRBJ1-1; TRBD1 is a possible D gene (6 bases). Germline V gene sequence: CDR1 SEHNR, CDR2 FQNEAQ (reference sequence). V lost 5 bases and J lost 0, with 19 bases in between. This CDR3 is built from 17 residues. The CDR3 here is CASSGPGHMWMNTEAFF. The DNA of the CDR3 is TGTGCCAGCAGCGGGCCGGGACACATGTGGATGAACACTGAAGCTTTCTTT.

This chain joins TRBV6-2 or TRBV6-3 and TRBJ2-7; D is possibly TRBD2 (6 bases). Per the germline V gene, CDR1 is MNHEY and CDR2 is SVGEGT. V was pared by 7 bases and J by 1 base, with 17 bases between. There are 15 residues in the CDR3. CDR3 sequence (DNA): TGTGCCAGCACTGACGCGGGGAAGGGATCCTACGAGCAGTACTTC. This encodes CASTDAGKGSYEQYF.

V usage is TRBV29-1 and J usage is TRBJ2-5, with 8 bases lining up with TRBD2. V was clipped by 5 bases and J by 5 bases; unmatched bases: 4. Germline CDR1 SQVTM, CDR2 ANQGSEA. The CDR3 extends over 12 amino acids. This CDR3 is CSVWASGETQYF. The CDR3 bases are TGCAGCGTTTGGGCTAGCGGGGAGACCCAGTACTTC.

V and J are TRBV3-1 and TRBJ2-5; D gene unclear. Per the germline V gene, CDR1 is LGHDT and CDR2 is YNNKEL (reference sequence). The germline V and J ends were trimmed by 1 base and 1 base, with 7 bases remaining between them. The CDR3 runs to 14 residues. CDR3 residues: CASSQGGIQETQYF. CDR3 sequence (DNA): TGTGCCAGCAGCCAAGGTGGTATCCAAGAGACCCAGTACTTC.

This clonotype was observed a handful of times. The CDR3 protein is CASSRRTDTQYF. CDR3 DNA: TGTGCCAGCAGCCGTCGCACAGATACGCAGTATTTT. The chain couples TRBV27 to TRBJ2-3; D unclear. The CDR3 consists of 12 residues. Trimming shortened V by 6 bases and J by 1 base, and 5 bases separated the two germline ends. The germline V gene has CDR1 MNHEY and CDR2 SMNVEV (reference sequence).

This chain links TRBV29-1 with TRBJ2-7; TRBD2 matches 8 bases. From germline, CDR1 is SQVTM and CDR2 ANQGSEA. V shed 7 bases, J shed 1 base, and the junction held 9 bases outside the gene matches. This CDR3 contains 14 residues. In DNA, the CDR3 is TGCAGCGCCAGACTAGCGTCTCAATCCTACGAGCAGTACTTC. Its translation: CSARLASQSYEQYF.

In its sample, this clonotype was seen a few times. The CDR3 DNA is TGTGCCAGCACCCATGGAGTGCCGCCTCTATACTTC. Its translation: CASTHGVPPLYF. The J gene is TRBJ2-5, the V gene TRBV12-3 or TRBV12-4; D is ambiguous. The length of the CDR3 is 12 residues. V lost 7 bases, J lost 14 bases, and 20 bases lay in between.

In this sample, this clonotype turned up a few times. The rearrangement joins TRBV29-1 to TRBJ2-7, with 8 bases lining up with TRBD1. With 7 bases clipped from V and 4 bases from J, the junction kept 6 bases outside the gene matches. Germline CDR1 is SQVTM and CDR2 is ANQGSEA. The CDR3 length is 12 residues. CDR3 sequence reads: CSGGTGGYEQYF. The CDR3 DNA reads TGCAGCGGCGGGACAGGTGGTTACGAGCAGTACTTC.

This chain uses TRBV6-2 or TRBV6-3 with TRBJ2-7, with D unclear. Germline loops: CDR1 MNHEY, CDR2 SVGEGT. V lost 6 bases and J lost 6, with 18 bases in between. CDR3 size: 14 residues. The DNA for the CDR3 is TGTGCCAGCAGCCCCTCTGGGCCTCGAAGCGAGCAGTACTTC. Protein sequence: CASSPSGPRSEQYF.

The chain has TRBV3-1 and TRBJ1-1; 8 nucleotides agree with TRBD1. The CDR3 extends over 14 amino acids. Germline trimming cut 7 bases from V and 0 bases from J; bases unmatched to any gene: 4. Germline V gene sequence: CDR1 LGHDT, CDR2 YNNKEL (reference sequence). The CDR3 DNA is TGTGCCAGCATGGGGACAGGAATGAACACTGAAGCTTTCTTT. Translation gives CASMGTGMNTEAFF.

The rearrangement links TRBV29-1 to TRBJ1-1; 9 bases agree with TRBD1. The CDR3 sequence is 13 residues long. V trimming: 6 bases; J trimming: 4 bases; junction bases outside the gene matches: 6. Germline V lookup: CDR1 SQVTM, CDR2 ANQGSEA. As DNA, the CDR3 is TGCAGCGTGGGGACAGGGTCAGGCACTGAAGCTTTCTTT. Protein: CSVGTGSGTEAFF. Using reference TRBV29-1 and TRBJ1-1 for the parts outside the CDR3, the full variable domain is SAVISQKPSRDICQRGTSLTIQCQVDSQVTMMFWYRQQPGQSLTLIATANQGSEATYESGFVIDKFPISRPNLTFSTLTVSNMSPEDSSIYLCSVGTGSGTEAFFGQGTRLTVV.

The V and J genes are TRBV4-3 and TRBJ1-2; D unclear. Trimming stripped 0 bases from V and 4 bases from J, with 12 bases between. The germline V gene encodes CDR1 LGHNA and CDR2 YSLEER. This CDR3 is built from 15 residues. The CDR3 sequence is CASSQDHEGIYGYTF. CDR3 sequence (DNA): TGCGCCAGCAGCCAAGATCACGAGGGTATCTATGGCTACACCTTC.

As concerns this clonotype: A much bigger clone sits one base away, suggesting this may be a read error. V usage is TRBV10-3 and J usage is TRBJ2-3; 8 bases fit TRBD2. V gave up 0 bases and J gave up 0 bases; unmatched junction bases: 8. Looked up from germline, CDR1 is ENHRY and CDR2 is SYGVKD. The CDR3 consists of 18 residues. The CDR3 here is CAISESVLAEVSTDTQYF. The CDR3 region has the DNA TGTGCCATCAGTGAGTCCGTACTAGCGGAGGTAAGCACAGATACGCAGTATTTT.

The chain uses TRBV6-2 or TRBV6-3 and TRBJ2-7; D is uncertain. Germline lookup yields CDR1 MNHEY and CDR2 SVGEGT. The CDR3 sequence is 12 residues long. Trimming cost V 5 bases and J 3 bases, with 8 bases left between them. CDR3 loop: CASSTLSYEQYF. The CDR3, as DNA: TGTGCCAGCAGTACCCTCAGCTACGAGCAGTACTTC.

The chain recombines TRBV4-2 with TRBJ2-6; the match to TRBD1 covers 8 bases. CDR1 and CDR2 (germline): LGHNA, YNFKEQ. Losses at the gene ends were 3 bases for V and 4 bases for J; bases not matched to a gene: 8. This CDR3 has 17 amino acids. The CDR3 region is CASSHGQGLSGANVLTF. The CDR3 nucleotides are TGTGCCAGCAGCCATGGACAGGGTTTGTCCGGGGCCAACGTCCTGACTTTC.

The CDR3 reads CASSRDGQREQFF. CDR3 DNA: TGTGCCAGCAGCCGGGACGGGCAACGCGAGCAGTTCTTC. This rearrangement joins TRBV6-5 to TRBJ2-1, with D perhaps matching TRBD1 or TRBD2 (5 bases each). This CDR3 has 13 amino acids. Trimming removed 6 bases at V and 10 bases at J, with 16 bases between. Germline-derived CDR1 and CDR2 are MNHEY and SVGAGI.

Only a few counts were recorded for this clonotype. The V and J genes are TRBV28 and TRBJ1-2; D gene ambiguous. There are 18 residues in the CDR3. Trimming pared 3 bases from V and 4 bases from J, leaving 24 bases between. Germline values: CDR1 MDHEN, CDR2 SYDVKM. The CDR3 DNA is TGTGCCAGCAGTTTTTTGTTTGGTGTGGGTGGAAAGACCTATGGCTACACCTTC. Its translation: CASSFLFGVGGKTYGYTF.

At least ten counts were recorded for this clonotype. The J gene is TRBJ2-5, the V gene TRBV7-2; TRBD1 matches at 8 bases. This CDR3 has 14 amino acids. Germline-derived CDR1 and CDR2 are SGHTA and FQGNSA. Trimming cost V 5 bases and J 2 bases; bases outside gene matches: 4. CDR3 amino acids: CASSKQGGQETQYF. CDR3 in DNA: TGTGCCAGCAGCAAACAGGGGGGACAAGAGACCCAGTACTTC.

This clonotype showed up just a few times. The V and J genes are TRBV5-1 and TRBJ2-7, with 7 bases matching TRBD1. The CDR3 runs to 13 residues. Germline CDR1 is SGHRS and CDR2 is YFSETQ. J lost 5 bases, V lost 5 bases, and 7 bases had no gene match. CDR3: CASRPGTVNEQYF. The CDR3 DNA reads TGCGCCAGCAGACCCGGGACAGTCAACGAGCAGTACTTC.

The rearrangement joins TRBV3-1 to TRBJ2-7; D call uncertain. Trimming shortened V by 1 base and J by 0 bases, and 7 bases separated the two germline ends. CDR3 length: 14 residues. Germline values: CDR1 LGHDT, CDR2 YNNKEL (reference sequence). CDR3 sequence reads: CASSQVTNSYEQYF. The CDR3 region has the DNA TGTGCCAGCAGCCAAGTAACCAACTCCTACGAGCAGTACTTC.

In this sample, this clonotype turned up many times. One end of the junction does not line up with germline, which may come from a read error. The V gene is TRBV7-7, the J gene TRBJ2-3, with 8 nucleotides matching TRBD2. Germline assignment: CDR1 SSHAT and CDR2 FNYEAQ (reference sequence). CDR3 length: 15 residues. The CDR3 DNA is TGTGCTAGCAGCCAGAGCGGGAGTGGCACAGATACGCAGTATTTT. Residues: CASSQSGSGTDTQYF.

The chain couples TRBV20-1 to TRBJ2-3, with D tentatively TRBD2 (6 bases). V shed 0 bases and J shed 5 bases, with 15 bases lying between them. This CDR3 is built from 15 residues. Germline CDR1 DFQATT, CDR2 SNEGSKA (reference sequence). CDR3 protein: CSARDSLARRDTQYF. CDR3 in DNA: TGCAGTGCTAGAGATAGCCTAGCGCGTCGAGATACGCAGTATTTT.

This clonotype was seen a handful of times. This sequence joins TRBV7-2 and TRBJ2-7, with 7 bases aligning to TRBD2. This CDR3 is built from 14 residues. Trimming removed 4 bases from V and 1 base from J; junction bases left unmatched: 4. The V gene's germline CDR1 is SGHTA and CDR2 FQGNSA. CDR3 sequence reads: CASSSGLQSYEQYF. For the CDR3, the DNA is TGTGCCAGCAGCTCGGGACTACAGTCCTACGAGCAGTACTTC.

This clonotype was detected a few times. J is TRBJ2-1 and V is TRBV28, with D hard to call. The CDR3 covers 13 residues. Germline V CDR1 and CDR2: MDHEN, SYDVKM. Trimming removed 1 base from V and 7 bases from J, with 8 bases in between. CDR3: CASSLSIRNEQFF. The CDR3 DNA is TGTGCCAGCAGTTTATCCATTAGAAATGAGCAGTTCTTC.

V and J are TRBV5-1 and TRBJ2-5; the D is unclear. Germline V CDR1 and CDR2: SGHRS, YFSETQ. The CDR3 totals 13 residues. The V end was cut by 2 bases, the J end by 2 bases, with 7 bases between. CDR3 coding DNA: TGCGCCAGCAGCTTCCAGGAACAAGAGACCCAGTACTTC. Translated: CASSFQEQETQYF. Variable domain in full (rest from reference TRBV5-1 and TRBJ2-5): KAGVTQTPRYLIKTRGQQVTLSCSPISGHRSVSWYQQTPGQGLQFLFEYFSETQRNKGNFPGRFSGRQFSNSRSEMNVSTLELGDSALYLCASSFQEQETQYFGPGTRLLVL.

This clonotype has a handful of counts. The chain is built from TRBV12-3 or TRBV12-4 and TRBJ2-2; TRBD1 is a possible D gene (6 bases). The CDR3 loop spans 14 amino acids. V was trimmed by 1 base and J by 7 bases, leaving 10 bases between them. CDR3 sequence: CASSLGGQGGELFF. As DNA, the CDR3 is TGTGCCAGCAGTTTAGGGGGGCAGGGCGGGGAGCTGTTTTTT.

The rearrangement joins TRBV14 to TRBJ1-1, with 7 bases matching TRBD1. The J segment lost 6 bases and the V segment lost 2 bases, leaving 9 bases of the junction unmatched. This CDR3 has 15 residues. The germline V gene encodes CDR1 SGHDN and CDR2 FVKESK. CDR3 nucleotide sequence: TGTGCCAGCAGCCAACACAGGGGCGGTAGTGCTGAAGCTTTCTTT. Translated, it gives CASSQHRGGSAEAFF.

There are many counts of this clonotype. The rearrangement uses TRBV21-1 and TRBJ1-1; the listed D gene, TRBD1, was not tested against the DNA. TRBV21-1 has pseudogene status. The CDR3 spans 16 residues. The DNA for the CDR3 is TGTGCCAGCATCCCTAGGGACAGGGGGGAGAACACTGAAGCTTTCTTT. Translating it yields CASIPRDRGENTEAFF.

V is TRBV12-3 or TRBV12-4 and J is TRBJ2-5; TRBD1 might be the D (6 bases). V shed 5 bases and J shed 0 bases, with 13 bases lying between them. This CDR3 is 15 amino acids long. The CDR3, as DNA: TGTGCCAGCAGTAGGGCAGGGGAGTACCAAGAGACCCAGTACTTC. Translation gives CASSRAGEYQETQYF.

This chain uses TRBV7-9 with TRBJ2-7; TRBD1 aligns across 7 bases. V was pared by 1 base and J by 6 bases, with 6 bases of the junction left unmatched. Germline V gives CDR1 SEHNR, CDR2 FQNEAQ (reference sequence). The length of the CDR3 is 14 residues. CDR3 loop: CASSLGRGPSEQYF. The CDR3 nucleotides read TGTGCCAGCAGCTTAGGTAGGGGGCCGAGCGAGCAGTACTTC.